The clone carrying this T cell receptor beta chain appeared a few times. Its target is not known. The CDR3 is 15 residues long. V lost 4 bases and J lost 3, with 16 bases in between. Germline V lookup: CDR1 LGHDT, CDR2 YNNKEL (reference sequence). Alongside a J-beta primer mix, a sample-barcoded 5' primer served in a second PCR lasting about 6 to 11 cycles. TCRdb processed the 5' RACE reads anew with MiXCR; each CDR3 protein has one entry. The sample consists of approximately 850,000 distinct CDR3 sequences, 40% to 50% of them appearing once. This specimen comes from a study of blood T cells in healthy people across ages. Notes on the study in general: The study found more naive CD4+ cells and higher diversity in long-lived than aged donors.

This TCR was recovered from a man in his sixties in good health. This rearrangement joins TRBV3-1 to TRBJ2-7; D possibly uses TRBD1 or TRBD2 (6 bases each). Specimen: blood. The CDR3 loop is CASSLAPGGHYEQYF. The DNA of the CDR3 is TGTGCCAGCAGCCTCGCACCCGGGGGACACTACGAGCAGTACTTC.